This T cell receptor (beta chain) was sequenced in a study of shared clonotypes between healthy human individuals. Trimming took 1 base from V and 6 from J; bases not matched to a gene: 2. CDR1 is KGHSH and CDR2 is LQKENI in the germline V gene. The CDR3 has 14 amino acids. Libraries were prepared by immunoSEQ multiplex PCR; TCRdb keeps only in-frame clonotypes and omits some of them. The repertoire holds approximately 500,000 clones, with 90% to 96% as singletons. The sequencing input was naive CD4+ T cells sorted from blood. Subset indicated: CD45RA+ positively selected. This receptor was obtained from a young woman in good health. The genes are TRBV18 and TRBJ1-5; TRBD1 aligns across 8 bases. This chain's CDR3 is CASSPRTGPQPQHF. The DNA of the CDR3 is TGTGCCAGCTCACCACGGACAGGGCCTCAGCCCCAGCATTTT.